This T cell receptor (beta chain) originates from a study of blood T cells in healthy people across ages. Study-wide context: Researchers report that template switching captured about one barcoded beta molecule per two T cells. Study findings and constraints: The donors' CMV status was not determined, possibly confounding changes in expanded clonotypes. Older age went with lower TCR beta diversity per million T cells, in a roughly linear way.

Germline V gene lookup returns CDR1 SGHAT and CDR2 FQNNGV. Trimming removed 7 bases from V and 1 base from J, with 19 bases in between. The CDR3 sequence is 16 residues long. Then a second PCR, running roughly 7 to 11 cycles, was carried out with a sample-barcoded 5' primer and a J-beta primer mix. Unique molecular identifiers of 12 random nucleotides labeled each cDNA. From the 5' RACE reads, TCRdb called clonotypes with MiXCR, one entry per CDR3 protein. The sample holds more than 500,000 distinct CDR3 sequences, 25% to 30% seen once. This clonotype was seen only a few times. What it binds is unknown.

The clonotype was recovered from a woman between 65 and 79 years old in good health. The specimen sequenced was blood. The chain combines TRBV11-2 with TRBJ1-1; tentative D call: TRBD1 (6 bases). CDR3 nucleotide sequence: TGTGCCAGCAATAAGCTCCAGGGGATTCGGAACACTGAAGCTTTCTTT. It codes for CASNKLQGIRNTEAFF. The entire variable domain, with the rest obtained from reference TRBV11-2 and TRBJ1-1, is as follows: EAGVAQSPRYKIIEKRQSVAFWCNPISGHATLYWYQQILGQGPKLLIQFQNNGVVDDSQLPKDRFSAERLKGVDSTLKIQPAKLEDSAVYLCASNKLQGIRNTEAFFGQGTRLTVV.